This is a list of T cell receptor beta chains from one sample in a study of OX40 agonist ivuxolimab in advanced cancers. Assay used: immunoSEQ multiplex PCR; TCRdb lists only in-frame clones, some missing. Here the sample spans about 48,000 clones, approximately 85% being singletons. The source was CD4+ or CD8+ T cells sorted from blood, collected in a trial of the OX40 agonist ivuxolimab. These receptors were collected from an adult with an advanced solid tumor such as melanoma, head and neck, liver or kidney cancer. CDR3s include the opening cysteine and the closing phenylalanine or tryptophan. A D gene is named only where the DNA matches it firmly. Part of the rows lack a size; the others show once, few, many or a class for expanded clones.

d_gene,j_gene,abundance,v_gene,CDR3aa,CDR3nt
TRBD1,TRBJ1-5,NA,TRBV7-2,CASSLGDRVSNQPQHF,TGTGCCAGCAGCTTGGGGGACAGGGTGAGCAATCAGCCCCAGCATTTT
NA,TRBJ1-2,NA,TRBV7-2,CASSTSGAYGYTF,TGTGCCAGCAGCACTTCGGGGGCCTATGGCTACACCTTC
NA,TRBJ2-7,once,TRBV6-6,CASRKPASYEQYF,TGTGCCAGCAGAAAACCCGCATCCTACGAGCAGTACTTC
NA,TRBJ2-7,NA,TRBV28,CASSSQSPYEQYF,TGTGCCAGCAGTTCCCAGAGTCCCTACGAGCAGTACTTC
NA,TRBJ1-6,NA,TRBV7-9,CASSLPQTSYNSPLHF,TGTGCCAGCAGCTTGCCTCAGACCTCCTATAATTCACCCCTCCACTTT
NA,TRBJ1-4,once,TRBV9,CASSAGNDEKLFF,TGTGCCAGCAGCGCCGGAAATGATGAAAAACTGTTTTTT
NA,TRBJ2-2,NA,TRBV12-5,CASGLVLEAPGELFF,TGTGCTAGTGGTTTGGTATTGGAGGCCCCCGGGGAGCTGTTTTTT
NA,TRBJ2-1,NA,TRBV11-2,CASSTLNQGYNEQFF,TGTGCCAGCAGCACCCTTAACCAGGGCTACAATGAGCAGTTCTTC
NA,TRBJ1-2,NA,TRBV9,CASSARAGSEGYTF,TGTGCCAGCAGCGCCAGGGCAGGGTCGGAGGGCTACACCTTC
NA,TRBJ1-4,NA,TRBV7-9,CASRGVSNEKLFF,TGTGCCAGCAGAGGAGTCTCTAATGAAAAACTGTTTTTT
NA,TRBJ2-7,once,TRBV2,CASSRTEISYEQYF,TGTGCCAGCAGTAGGACAGAGATCTCCTACGAGCAGTACTTC
NA,TRBJ2-5,NA,TRBV29-1,CSVESGLRQTQYF,TGCAGCGTTGAGTCCGGCCTGAGGCAAACCCAGTACTTC
TRBD1,TRBJ1-5,once,TRBV28,CASSLLDRTNQPQHF,TGTGCCAGCAGTTTGCTGGACAGGACCAATCAGCCCCAGCATTTT
NA,TRBJ1-1,few,TRBV6-5,CASRRTDEAFF,TGTGCCAGCAGAAGAACAGATGAAGCTTTCTTT
TRBD1,TRBJ2-5,NA,TRBV4-1,CASSQDRDRTCQETQYF,TGCGCCAGCAGCCAAGATAGGGACAGGACATGTCAAGAGACCCAGTACTTC
TRBD1,TRBJ1-5,NA,TRBV2,CASSGDSLFYNQPQHF,TGTGCCAGCAGTGGGGACAGCCTATTCTACAATCAGCCCCAGCATTTT
NA,TRBJ2-7,NA,TRBV5-6,CASSLAVGVGFGEQYF,TGTGCCAGCAGTTTAGCGGTGGGAGTAGGGTTCGGCGAGCAGTACTTC
TRBD1,TRBJ1-4,NA,TRBV10-2,CASSGGQGSNEKLFF,TGCGCCAGCAGTGGGGGACAGGGAAGTAATGAAAAACTGTTTTTT
NA,TRBJ2-1,NA,TRBV6-5,CASRTGRNEQFF,TGTGCCAGCAGGACTGGTAGGAATGAGCAGTTCTTC
TRBD2,TRBJ2-1,NA,TRBV5-1,CASSLISGGGVINEQFF,TGCGCCAGCAGCTTGATTAGCGGGGGCGGGGTAATTAATGAGCAGTTCTTC